This T cell receptor beta chain was profiled in a study of T cells in Graves' hyperthyroidism and ophthalmopathy. General observations from the study: Expanded thyroid clonotypes (above 0.001) were mostly also found in blood. A model of 13 V-J pairs discriminated ophthalmopathy from stable hyperthyroidism.

Trimming cost V 5 bases and J 7 bases, with 15 bases left between them. This CDR3 region has 15 residues. CDR1 MDHEN and CDR2 SYDVKM come from the germline V gene. At first hyperthyroidism diagnosis, before any ophthalmopathy symptoms, the blood sample was collected. RNA transcripts served as the template for amplifying TCR beta CDR3 regions. With the HTBI primer set, the TCR CDR3 went through a first round of RT-PCR. TCRdb reprocessed the multiplex PCR reads via MiXCR and lists one record per CDR3 protein. The sample consists of a few hundred thousand distinct CDR3 sequences, around 14% of them appearing once. Comment on this clonotype: Its antigen is still unknown.

The sequenced sample was blood. This TCR derives from a woman in her late teens or twenties with Graves' hyperthyroidism that later progressed to Graves' ophthalmopathy. The V gene is TRBV28, the J gene TRBJ1-6; D might be TRBD1 (5 bases). This CDR3 is CASSLTSGPNSPLHF. The CDR3 region has the DNA TGTGCCAGCAGTCTCACTTCGGGACCCAATTCACCCCTCCACTTT.